These 9 T cell receptor beta chains came from one sample sequenced in a study of T cell responses to AZD1222 COVID-19 vaccine. Sequencing was performed with immunoSEQ multiplex PCR; in TCRdb, only in-frame clones are kept and a portion is missing. The sample records 150,000 to 200,000 clones, 90% to 95% being singletons. The material sequenced was peripheral blood, taken on day 0 of AZD1222 vaccination. These receptors were obtained from an adult in good health.

The chain recombines TRBV5-4 with TRBJ2-5; 12 bases align to TRBD2. Germline V gene data show CDR1 as SGHNT and CDR2 as YYREEE (reference sequence). V shed 4 bases and J 5 bases; nucleotides not matched to a gene: 6. The CDR3 is made up of 15 amino acids. CDR3 sequence: CASSLSTSGSETQYF. CDR3 DNA sequence: TGTGCCAGCAGCCTCTCGACTAGCGGGAGCGAGACCCAGTACTTC.

The chain couples TRBV5-4 to TRBJ1-1, with D hard to call. The CDR3 length is 15 residues. Trimming removed 0 bases at V and 4 bases at J, with 13 bases between. CDR1 and CDR2 (germline): SGHNT, YYREEE (reference sequence). As DNA, the CDR3 is TGTGCCAGCAGCTTGGGAAGGATGAGTGGCACTGAAGCTTTCTTT. Amino acid sequence: CASSLGRMSGTEAFF.

This chain uses TRBV6-5 with TRBJ1-5; the D gene is possibly TRBD1 (5 bases). The CDR3 has 12 amino acids. Germline V gives CDR1 MNHEY, CDR2 SVGAGI. V shed 7 bases and J shed 5 bases, with 9 bases lying between them. CDR3 bases: TGTGCCAGCACAGGGTGGGATCAGCCCCAGCATTTT. Encoded protein: CASTGWDQPQHF.

The rearrangement links TRBV30 to TRBJ2-3; the match to TRBD1 covers 7 bases. The CDR3 is 13 amino acids. Losses at the gene ends were 1 base for V and 5 bases for J; bases not matched to a gene: 3. In germline, CDR1 is GTSNPN, CDR2 SVGIG (reference sequence). CDR3 in amino acids: CAWSATGVDTQYF. The CDR3 DNA follows: TGTGCCTGGAGTGCTACAGGGGTAGATACGCAGTATTTT.

This clone occurred a few times. V usage is TRBV5-1 and J usage is TRBJ2-1; TRBD2 matches at 11 bases. The CDR3 totals 15 residues. Germline CDR1 reads SGHRS; CDR2 reads YFSETQ. V shed 4 bases, J shed 8 bases, and the junction held 8 bases outside the gene matches. The CDR3 nucleotides are TGCGCCAGCAGCGAGACTAGCGGGACTCCGCATGAGCAGTTCTTC. Amino acids: CASSETSGTPHEQFF.

The chain links TRBV12-3 or TRBV12-4 to TRBJ1-1; TRBD1 matches 9 bases. With V trimmed by 6 bases and J by 4 bases, 0 bases remained unmatched. The CDR3 contains 12 residues. CDR3 nucleotide sequence: TGTGCCAGCAGGACAGGGGGCACTGAAGCTTTCTTT. Protein sequence: CASRTGGTEAFF.

This clone showed up just a few times. This sequence joins TRBV7-2 and TRBJ2-1; possible D gene TRBD2, 6 bases. There are 16 residues in the CDR3. Germline CDR1 and CDR2: SGHTA and FQGNSA. V lost 1 base and J 1 base, leaving 11 bases between the germline ends. DNA for the CDR3: TGTGCCAGCAGCTTAGAGGGTAGCGGTTCCTACAATGAGCAGTTCTTC. This translates into CASSLEGSGSYNEQFF.

This sequence joins TRBV19 and TRBJ1-1; D is ambiguous. Germline loops: CDR1 LNHDA, CDR2 SQIVND (reference sequence). The CDR3 sequence is 13 residues long. With 2 bases removed from V and 1 base from J, the gap between germline ends came to 5 bases. CDR3 sequence: CASSIIGNTEAFF. For the CDR3, the DNA is TGTGCCAGTAGTATAATCGGGAACACTGAAGCTTTCTTT. Drawing the rest from reference TRBV19 and TRBJ1-1, the complete variable domain is DGGITQSPKYLFRKEGQNVTLSCEQNLNHDAMYWYRQDPGQGLRLIYYSQIVNDFQKGDIAEGYSVSREKKESFPLTVTSAQKNPTAFYLCASSIIGNTEAFFGQGTRLTVV.

This rearrangement joins TRBV6-5 to TRBJ2-7; unclear D gene. This CDR3 has 13 amino acids. Germline V lookup: CDR1 MNHEY, CDR2 SVGAGI. V lost 6 bases and J lost 3, with 12 bases in between. The CDR3 sequence is CASRSGYLYEQYF. In DNA, the CDR3 is TGTGCCAGCAGGTCGGGTTACCTCTACGAGCAGTACTTC.